This record looks at one T cell receptor (beta chain) sequence and its context. Its antigen is not known. The record originates from a study of cytomegalovirus exposure and HLA in healthy donors. The CDR3 is 15 amino acids. V was shortened by 5 bases and J by 3 bases, with 14 bases between the two germline ends. Germline-derived CDR1 and CDR2 are LGHNA and YNFKEQ. Notes on the study in general: The study put about 180 TCR beta chains on its list as cytomegalovirus-associated. Confirmation was obtained in vitro that a few CMV-associated chains are specific for CMV antigens. Some public TCRs appeared in many individuals, while most sequences were rare.

Profiling relied on immunoSEQ multiplex PCR, and the TCRdb table lists in-frame clones only, not all of them. The data contain roughly 150,000 clones, 70% to 90% of them seen just once; the ten biggest clones take up 2.5% to 3.5%. The TCR comes from a man in his late teens or twenties in good health and CMV-seronegative. The J gene is TRBJ1-5, the V gene TRBV4-2, with D hard to call. Sample: PBMCs. The CDR3 spells CASSKVPGNNQPQHF. The CDR3 DNA reads as TGTGCCAGCAGCAAAGTCCCGGGTAACAATCAGCCCCAGCATTTT.